This TCR beta chain was recorded in a study of blood T cells in healthy people across ages (dated by TCRdb to the mid-2010s). Regarding the study in general: In model experiments, template switching captured roughly one uniquely barcoded TCR beta cDNA molecule for every two T cells. Age-related changes in TCR beta repertoire diversity were measured in the study by deep sequencing normalized with unique cDNA molecular identifiers. The donors were divided into four age groups: young (average about 16 years), middle-aged (about 41), aged (about 60) and long-lived (82). To avoid experimental bias, donors of different ages were distributed randomly across sequencing lanes. Using the same blood draw, the study looked at two additional independent replicas of 1 million unique cDNA reads for two donors, one aged 18 to 30 and the other aged 80 or older.

The paper as a whole reports these results and caveats: Observed TCR beta diversity correlated strongly with the percentage of naive T cells measured by flow cytometry. Observed TCR beta diversity per million T cells fell roughly linearly with age, and a significant reduction was already apparent by age roughly 40. Donor CMV infection status was unknown, potentially confounding age-related changes in expanded clonotypes. Total diversity estimates from one million sequenced T cells were considered lower bounds and underestimates. Bulk unsorted PBMC profiling prevented conclusive comparison of naive and antigen-experienced compartments. Compared with the aged group, the long-lived group had more naive CD4+ T cells, fewer expanded clones and increased TCR diversity, a pattern suggesting age selection.

Turning to this clonotype: The antigen this receptor binds is unknown. Within one base of it there is no much larger clone, and no base qualities were kept.

The donors were 40 or so Caucasian individuals from Russia, aged 6 to 90 years, who were systemically healthy. Each donor gave about 10 milliliters of peripheral blood, drawn into EDTA-treated Vacutainer tubes. Ficoll-Paque density-gradient centrifugation was used to isolate PBMCs, with at least 7 million per sample. Trizol reagent was used to extract total RNA from PBMCs, with at least 6 micrograms per sample. The percentages of naive CD45RAhigh/CD27high T cells were determined by flow cytometry on a PBMC aliquot from every donor. The receptor library was made with 5' RACE. A second PCR of about 6 to 12 cycles was performed with a sample-barcoded 5' primer and a J-beta primer mix. A template-switch 5' adaptor carrying 12 random nucleotides introduced a unique molecular identifier onto each TCR beta cDNA molecule. Each sample yielded at least 2.5 million CDR3-containing paired-end reads. First-strand cDNA synthesis was performed from all RNA using the Mint cDNA synthesis kit, with priming by a TRBC-specific oligonucleotide. All cDNA was treated with uracil-DNA glycosylase and then went through a first 18-cycle PCR with the universal primers M1SS and BC2_uni_R. In the original analysis: Each sample was normalized by randomly selecting 1 million high-quality reads, each carrying a distinct molecular identifier. Reads with shared molecular identifiers were discarded instead of being binned into consensus sequences. MiTCR, with a Q25 quality threshold and the strictest error-elimination algorithm, was used for CDR3 identification, clonotype clustering and error correction. Lower-bound total TCR beta diversity was estimated with a nonparametric unseen species model using Euler transformation. The public reads were reprocessed in TCRdb via fastp at Q25 and MiXCR, keeping in-frame beta chains. CDR3 protein sequences are deduplicated, and each keeps its most common genes and DNA. For this entry, the V and J calls and clone size follow TCRdb and not the study's own pipeline. The sample contains 1.5 million to 2 million distinct CDR3 sequences, 35% to 50% of them found a single time. In total, the top ten clones hold 20% to 25% of the sample.

The CDR3 sequence holds 16 residues, the cysteine and phenylalanine included. The read is trimmed to its CDR3 DNA, 48 bases read in frame from base 1. At the junction V is shortened by 1 base and J by 7 bases; bases outside the gene matches: 7. The germline V gene (reference sequence) specifies SEHNR as CDR1 and FQNEAQ as CDR2. The chain employs TRBV7-9 and TRBJ2-1; a stretch of 10 junction bases matches TRBD1. The receptor was derived from a human donor in good health. Sequencing input: blood. The nucleotide sequence is given as TGTGCCAGCAGCTTAGGTGGGCGGACAGGGGGAAATGAGCAGTTCTTC. This codes for CASSLGGRTGGNEQFF.